These T cell receptor beta chains were read from a single sample in a study of blood T cell repertoires in COVID-19. The data were produced by immunoSEQ multiplex PCR, yet TCRdb's version contains in-frame clones alone and is incomplete. The sample lists over 400,000 clones; around nine tenths were seen once. Source material: PBMCs or T cells enriched from blood (not recorded which). All receptors derive from a woman in her sixties who had recovered from COVID-19. Each CDR3 is given with its conserved first and last residue. The D gene is left open where the match is weak. Some rows mark clone size as missing; the rest say once, few, many or name a class of expanded clone.

D gene: .; V gene: TRBV14; J gene: TRBJ2-1; CDR3 length: 17; clone size: .; CDR3 protein: CASSPSVGEPLYNEQFF
D gene: .; V gene: TRBV11-3; J gene: TRBJ1-2; CDR3 length: 15; clone size: .; CDR3 protein: CASSNGGGARYGYTF
D gene: TRBD1; V gene: TRBV4-1; J gene: TRBJ1-2; CDR3 length: 13; clone size: .; CDR3 protein: CASSQGTGVGYTF
D gene: .; V gene: TRBV4-1; J gene: TRBJ1-5; CDR3 length: 16; clone size: .; CDR3 protein: CASSQVQVISNQPQHF
D gene: .; V gene: TRBV27; J gene: TRBJ2-2; CDR3 length: 17; clone size: .; CDR3 protein: CASGRSGTRGTTGELFF
D gene: .; V gene: TRBV7-2; J gene: TRBJ1-5; CDR3 length: 15; clone size: .; CDR3 protein: CASSSKGQGLQPQHF
D gene: TRBD1; V gene: TRBV5-1; J gene: TRBJ1-1; CDR3 length: 15; clone size: .; CDR3 protein: CASTSRTGPGTEAFF
D gene: .; V gene: TRBV7-9; J gene: TRBJ1-2; CDR3 length: 10; clone size: .; CDR3 protein: CASSADGYTF
D gene: .; V gene: TRBV19; J gene: TRBJ1-1; CDR3 length: 14; clone size: .; CDR3 protein: CASSIKGFGAEAFF
D gene: .; V gene: TRBV7-9; J gene: TRBJ1-4; CDR3 length: 14; clone size: .; CDR3 protein: CASSLKGGNEKLFF
D gene: TRBD2; V gene: TRBV14; J gene: TRBJ2-3; CDR3 length: 16; clone size: .; CDR3 protein: CASSQDIGLAGRPPYF
D gene: TRBD1; V gene: TRBV27; J gene: TRBJ2-3; CDR3 length: 11; clone size: .; CDR3 protein: CGTGGSDTQYF
D gene: .; V gene: TRBV24-1; J gene: TRBJ1-1; CDR3 length: 13; clone size: .; CDR3 protein: CATRITGSTEAFF
D gene: TRBD2; V gene: TRBV5-1; J gene: TRBJ2-1; CDR3 length: 16; clone size: once; CDR3 protein: CASSPLTSGDKGEQFF
D gene: TRBD1; V gene: TRBV6-5; J gene: TRBJ1-5; CDR3 length: 13; clone size: .; CDR3 protein: CALQGAGNQPQHF
D gene: TRBD1; V gene: TRBV4-1; J gene: TRBJ1-3; CDR3 length: 15; clone size: .; CDR3 protein: CASSQTGSTGNTIYF